A selection of T cell receptor beta chains follows, all from one sample in a study of CD8 T cells in Susac syndrome. Using its own MiXCR run on the immunoSEQ multiplex PCR reads, TCRdb lists one record per CDR3 protein. This table holds nearly 200,000 distinct CDR3 sequences, 90% to 95% found once. Sequenced input: CD4+ T cells from PBMCs. The source of these receptors is a human donor with multiple sclerosis. CDR3s include the opening cysteine and the closing phenylalanine or tryptophan. A D gene is named only where the DNA matches it firmly. Expanded clones get a size class; other rows say once, few or many, or leave the size out.

J gene	D gene	V gene	clone size	CDR3 DNA	CDR3 protein
TRBJ2-3	.	TRBV5-6	.	TGTGCCAGCAGCTTGGGAGCGGTGGAAGATACGCAGTATTTT	CASSLGAVEDTQYF
TRBJ2-1	.	TRBV12-5	.	TGTGCTAGTGGTTTGGTAGGGAGTTACAATGAGCAGTTCTTC	CASGLVGSYNEQFF
TRBJ2-3	.	TRBV7-2	.	TGTGCCAGCAGCCCCTCGACTTCTCCTACGCAGTATTTT	CASSPSTSPTQYF
TRBJ1-4	TRBD1	TRBV29-1	.	TGCAGCGTGAAGCAGACAGGGGGACATGAAAAACTGTTTTTT	CSVKQTGGHEKLFF
TRBJ1-2	.	TRBV5-1	.	TGCGCCAGCAGCTTGGCCGCGGACCTCTATGGCTACACCTTC	CASSLAADLYGYTF
TRBJ2-7	TRBD2	TRBV20-1	.	TGCAGTGCTAGGGTCATCGGGACTAGCGGGAGGGCCTACGAGCAGTACTTC	CSARVIGTSGRAYEQYF
TRBJ2-1	TRBD2	TRBV12-5	.	TGTGCTAGTCGACTAGCGGGGATCTCCTACAATGAGCAGTTCTTC	CASRLAGISYNEQFF
TRBJ2-3	TRBD2	TRBV24-1	.	TGTGCCACCAGTGATTCAGCGGGAGTGGAGACAGATACGCAGTATTTT	CATSDSAGVETDTQYF
TRBJ1-1	.	TRBV5-5	.	TGTGCCAGCAGCTTAAACACCAACACTGAAGCTTTCTTT	CASSLNTNTEAFF
TRBJ2-3	.	TRBV24-1	.	TGTGCCACCAGTGACTCGGGACTGAACACAGATACGCAGTATTTT	CATSDSGLNTDTQYF
TRBJ2-1	TRBD1	TRBV9	.	TGTGCCAGCAGGGATGACAGGGGGCCCTTTGGTTTGTTCTTC	CASRDDRGPFGLFF
TRBJ2-7	.	TRBV29-1	.	TGCAGCGTTGTATTAGGGGCTTTTGGAGGGAACTACGAGCAGTACTTC	CSVVLGAFGGNYEQYF
TRBJ2-1	.	TRBV7-2	.	TGTGCCAGCAGCCTTCACCGCGCGGAGCAGTTCTTC	CASSLHRAEQFF
TRBJ2-2	.	TRBV24-1	.	TGTGCCACCAGTCAGGTCAAATCGGGGATAGTTCGCGATAACACCGGGGAGCTGTTTTTT	CATSQVKSGIVRDNTGELFF
TRBJ1-5	.	TRBV19	.	TGTGCCAGTAGTCCAACGAGGGGCAGCAATCAGCCCCAGCATTTT	CASSPTRGSNQPQHF
TRBJ2-1	TRBD2	TRBV7-2	.	TGTGCCAGCAGCTTAGTTGGGACTAGCGGGGGTAATGAGCAGTTCTTC	CASSLVGTSGGNEQFF
TRBJ2-7	TRBD2	TRBV5-1	.	TGCGCCAGCAGGCCCGGACTAGCGGGAGACGAGCAGTACTTC	CASRPGLAGDEQYF
TRBJ2-3	TRBD1	TRBV10-3	.	TGTGCCATCAGTGAGTCCGGGACAGGGTATACGCAGTATTTT	CAISESGTGYTQYF
TRBJ1-1	.	TRBV12-3/TRBV12-4	.	TGTGCCAGCTGCGGGGCGCGAAGGGCTGAAGCTTTCTTT	CASCGARRAEAFF
TRBJ1-1	.	TRBV2	.	TGTGCCAGCACCCGGGGGGGGGCGACTGAAGCTTTCTTT	CASTRGGATEAFF
TRBJ2-4	.	TRBV4-1	.	TGCGCCAGCAGCCAAGGAAAAAACATTCAGTACTTC	CASSQGKNIQYF
TRBJ2-1	.	TRBV5-1	.	TGCGCCAGCAGCTTTGCCAGTATTGAAGAGCAGTTCTTC	CASSFASIEEQFF
TRBJ2-2	.	TRBV30	once	TGTGCCTGGAGGAAAGACAGGAGGTCCGGGGAGCTGTTTTTT	CAWRKDRRSGELFF
TRBJ2-7	.	TRBV5-6	.	TGTGCCAGCAGCTTGGGCAGGCTTTACTACGAGCAGTACTTC	CASSLGRLYYEQYF
TRBJ2-3	TRBD2	TRBV20-1	.	TGCAGTGCTAGACTAGCGGGGCTCACAGATACGCAGTATTTT	CSARLAGLTDTQYF
TRBJ1-5	TRBD1	TRBV7-8	.	TGTGCCAGCAGCCCAGGGACAGCCTATAGCAATCAGCCCCAGCATTTT	CASSPGTAYSNQPQHF
TRBJ1-2	.	TRBV19	.	TGTGCCAGTAGTATCCAAGACTATGGCTACACCTTC	CASSIQDYGYTF
TRBJ1-5	.	TRBV15	.	TGTGCCACCAGCAGCCCCTCTCAGCCCCAGCATTTT	CATSSPSQPQHF
TRBJ2-7	.	TRBV28	.	TGTGCCAGCATAAGGGGGACCGCTGCCTACGAGCAGTACTTC	CASIRGTAAYEQYF
TRBJ2-4	.	TRBV9	.	TGTGCCAGCAGCACCCAGGGGGGACGAGCCAAAAACATTCAGTACTTC	CASSTQGGRAKNIQYF
TRBJ2-2	TRBD2	TRBV20-1	.	TGCAGTGCTAGGCTAGCGGGACGATTCGGGGAGCTGTTTTTT	CSARLAGRFGELFF
TRBJ2-1	.	TRBV9	.	TGTGCCAGTGGCTCTGTCAATGAGCAGTTCTTC	CASGSVNEQFF
TRBJ1-4	.	TRBV5-1	.	TGCGCCAGCAGCTTGGGGACAGTCGGAAGGGAAAAACTGTTTTTT	CASSLGTVGREKLFF
TRBJ1-1	.	TRBV27	.	TGTGCCAGCACCCTAAGGGGAGATCAAGACACTGAAGCTTTCTTT	CASTLRGDQDTEAFF
TRBJ2-1	.	TRBV5-1	.	TGCGCCAGCAGCTCGACTGGATATGAGCAGTTCTTC	CASSSTGYEQFF
TRBJ1-2	TRBD1	TRBV29-1	.	TGCAGCGTCGGACGGTGGGGGGAGGGGGCTGATGGCTACACCTTC	CSVGRWGEGADGYTF
TRBJ1-3	.	TRBV20-1	.	TGCAGTGCACTCGGGGTTTACTCTGGAAACACCATATATTTT	CSALGVYSGNTIYF
TRBJ1-5	.	TRBV24-1	.	TGTGCCATCGGACAGTATAGCAATCAGCCCCAGCATTTT	CAIGQYSNQPQHF
TRBJ1-2	TRBD1	TRBV29-1	once	TGCAGCGTTGGGGACAGGGGGTCCTATGGCTACACCTTC	CSVGDRGSYGYTF
TRBJ2-7	TRBD2	TRBV19	.	TGTGCCAGTAGTATAAATCGCCCCCCGGGGGGATACGAGCAGTACTTC	CASSINRPPGGYEQYF
TRBJ2-7	TRBD1	TRBV23-1	.	TGCGCCAGCAGTCAATCGAATGACCTTGGGACAGCCGCAGGCGAGCAGTACTTC	CASSQSNDLGTAAGEQYF
TRBJ2-7	TRBD1	TRBV2	.	TGTGCCAGCAGCCTAAGGACAGGGCGCTACGAGCAGTACTTC	CASSLRTGRYEQYF
TRBJ1-2	.	TRBV29-1	.	TGCAGCGTGGGAACCTACACCTTC	CSVGTYTF
TRBJ1-5	.	TRBV20-1	.	TGCAGTGCCCGGATGGCTGGGGACATTAGCAATCAGCCCCAGCATTTT	CSARMAGDISNQPQHF
TRBJ2-5	TRBD1	TRBV7-6	.	TGTGCCAGCAGCTTAGGGGGGACAGGGATGGCCCAGTACTTC	CASSLGGTGMAQYF